This is a list of T cell receptor beta chains from one sample in a study of T cell repertoires in cytomegalovirus infection. The antigens for these receptors are not known. TCRdb analysed the reads with MiXCR anew, one entry per CDR3 protein. This sample has 340,000 or so distinct CDR3 sequences; around 25% occur once, and the top ten carry more than 10%. Source: cultured PBMCs, taken from culture after CMV antigen stimulation. All receptors derive from a human donor in good health (CMV status not recorded). Some clones in this sample may be carry-over from other donors' samples. The conserved cysteine and the conserved F or W are not part of the CDR3 here. Each record gives: J gene, V gene, CDR3 length, CDR3 protein.

TRBJ2-1	TRBV7-2	14	ASSSKRDRAYNEQF
TRBJ2-1	TRBV19	13	AVYGGGRGGNEQF
TRBJ2-1	TRBV19	12	ASSTKNSAGEQF
TRBJ2-1	TRBV7-2	16	ASSSLISGRFWDNEQF
TRBJ2-1	TRBV4-1	12	ASSQVENYNEQF
TRBJ2-3	TRBV11-3	15	ASSFEGDPPIFDTQY
TRBJ1-1	TRBV12-3/TRBV12-4	11	ATTGRLNTEAF
TRBJ1-4	TRBV7-9	15	ASSLLTDSLGLEKLF
TRBJ2-5	TRBV19	13	ASSIRGAQGETQY
TRBJ1-1	TRBV29-1	14	SVEVVWRSMNTEAF
TRBJ2-5	TRBV14	13	ASSQDNRDQETQY
TRBJ1-2	TRBV7-2	12	ASTLRVRVTGYT
TRBJ1-2	TRBV12-3/TRBV12-4	11	ASSLAHNYGYT
TRBJ1-1	TRBV7-2	12	ASSFPGGVTEAF
TRBJ1-4	TRBV7-8	14	ASSSRDRVYNEKLF
TRBJ2-5	TRBV11-2	12	ATKLAGEIETQY
TRBJ1-6	TRBV7-2	13	ASSLGQGGNSPLH
TRBJ2-3	TRBV7-2	13	ASSPTAAGADTQY
TRBJ2-3	TRBV7-2	11	ASSLGQGVWQY
TRBJ2-1	TRBV7-2	13	ASSPGRKSYNEQF
TRBJ2-3	TRBV20-1	13	SARYGGTGTDTQY
TRBJ1-1	TRBV29-1	9	SVNQGTEAF
TRBJ1-1	TRBV20-1	9	SVVVNTEAF
TRBJ2-5	TRBV20-1	12	SADGTGGGETQY
TRBJ2-1	TRBV7-8	11	ASSPSDDNEQF
TRBJ2-1	TRBV30	11	AWAPGGTTKQF
TRBJ1-5	TRBV7-2	13	ASSSTGYSNQPQH
TRBJ1-5	TRBV7-2	12	ASSAQGPRQPQH
TRBJ1-1	TRBV15	12	ATSRALRDTEAF
TRBJ2-5	TRBV6-8	13	ASSRVAGFQQTQY
TRBJ1-2	TRBV18	13	ASSPQENFNYGYT
TRBJ2-6	TRBV19	16	ASSILDRRPSGANVLT
TRBJ2-3	TRBV9	14	ASSFSTRESTDTQY
TRBJ2-1	TRBV7-3	12	ASSLTVYYNEQF
TRBJ2-2	TRBV2	11	ASSEGWAGELF
TRBJ2-7	TRBV20-1	13	SANRPTSFVDEQY
TRBJ2-1	TRBV24-1	13	ATSDPKSSYNEQF
TRBJ2-7	TRBV30	12	AWSRQVRSYEQY
TRBJ2-7	TRBV20-1	11	SAIGQEPYEQY
TRBJ2-2	TRBV28	13	ASSTAGETTGELF
TRBJ2-5	TRBV5-1	13	ASSLGQGNQETQY
TRBJ1-2	TRBV4-1	13	ASSQEVRTVGGYT
TRBJ1-4	TRBV5-6	12	ASTLGQGGEKLF
TRBJ1-1	TRBV28	9	ASRAIREAF
TRBJ1-1	TRBV12-3/TRBV12-4	12	ASSHGTEASEAF
TRBJ2-5	TRBV27	12	ASRTGSRLESQY